This T cell receptor (beta chain) derives from a study of cytomegalovirus exposure and HLA in healthy donors. Findings of the study overall: As immune exposure information, only CMV serostatus was available. Later on, an analysis found that several of the most significant clusters appeared to be linked to common viral pathogens, which included parvovirus B19. A later analysis linked a missense variant in DCLRE1C to the trimming of TCR beta V and J genes. Accurate prediction of HLA-A and HLA-B alleles (for most subjects) was reportedly achieved from TCR beta sequences.

As concerns this clone: The antigen remains undetermined.

The PCR employed 60 Vbeta primers together with 13 Jbeta primers. Sequencing was performed with immunoSEQ multiplex PCR; in TCRdb, only in-frame clones are kept and a portion is missing. Of 100,000 to 150,000 clones detected, roughly a tenth appear once; the ten largest clones hold around 4.6%. The length of the CDR3 is 14 residues. Germline lookup yields CDR1 MGHRA and CDR2 YSYEKL. Between the trimmed V and J ends, which lost 3 bases and 2 bases, there was a span of 10 bases. The TCR originated in a woman between 18 and 29 years old in good health and CMV-seropositive. This chain uses TRBV4-1 with TRBJ1-1; possibly TRBD1 for D (5 bases). The sequenced sample consisted of PBMCs. The chain's CDR3 is CASSHRDSNTEAFF. The CDR3 DNA reads as TGCGCCAGCAGCCACAGGGATAGTAACACTGAAGCTTTCTTT.